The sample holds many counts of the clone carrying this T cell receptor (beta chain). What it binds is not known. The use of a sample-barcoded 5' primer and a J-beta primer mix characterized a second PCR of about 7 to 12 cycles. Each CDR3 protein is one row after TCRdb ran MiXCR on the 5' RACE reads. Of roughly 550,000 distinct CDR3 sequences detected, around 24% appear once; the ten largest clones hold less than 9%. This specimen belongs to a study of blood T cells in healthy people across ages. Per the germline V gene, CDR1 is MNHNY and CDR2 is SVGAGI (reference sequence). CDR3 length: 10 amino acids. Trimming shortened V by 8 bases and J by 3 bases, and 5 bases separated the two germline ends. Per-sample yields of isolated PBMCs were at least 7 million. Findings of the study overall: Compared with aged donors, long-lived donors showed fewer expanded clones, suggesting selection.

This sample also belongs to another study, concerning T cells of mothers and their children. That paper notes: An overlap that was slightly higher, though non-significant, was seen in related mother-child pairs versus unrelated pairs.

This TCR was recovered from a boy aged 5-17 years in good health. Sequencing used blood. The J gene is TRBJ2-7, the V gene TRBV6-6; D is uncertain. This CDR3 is CASGDYEQYF. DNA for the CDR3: TGTGCCAGCGGGGACTACGAGCAGTACTTC.